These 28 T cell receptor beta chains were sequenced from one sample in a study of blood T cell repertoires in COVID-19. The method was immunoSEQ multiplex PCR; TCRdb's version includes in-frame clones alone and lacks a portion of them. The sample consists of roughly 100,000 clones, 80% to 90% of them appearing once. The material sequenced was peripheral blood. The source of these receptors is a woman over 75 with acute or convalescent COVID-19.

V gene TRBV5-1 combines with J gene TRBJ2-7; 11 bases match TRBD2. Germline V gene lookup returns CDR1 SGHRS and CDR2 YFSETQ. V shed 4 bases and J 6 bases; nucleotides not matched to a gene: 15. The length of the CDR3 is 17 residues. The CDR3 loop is CASSPGSGGAIRPEQYF. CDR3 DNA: TGCGCCAGCAGCCCCGGTAGCGGGGGGGCCATTAGGCCCGAGCAGTACTTC.

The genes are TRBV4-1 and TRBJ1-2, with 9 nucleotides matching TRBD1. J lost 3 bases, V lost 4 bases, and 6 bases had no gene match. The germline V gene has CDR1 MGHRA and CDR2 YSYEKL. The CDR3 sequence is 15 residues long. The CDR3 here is CASSPGTGYDYGYTF. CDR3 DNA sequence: TGCGCCAGCAGCCCAGGGACAGGGTACGACTATGGCTACACCTTC.

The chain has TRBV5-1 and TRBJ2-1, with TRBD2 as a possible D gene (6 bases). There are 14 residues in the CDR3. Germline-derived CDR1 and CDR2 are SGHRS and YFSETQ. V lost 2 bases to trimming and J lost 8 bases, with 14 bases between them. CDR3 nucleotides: TGCGCCAGCAGCTTAGGAGGGATCGGCGATGAGCAGTTCTTC. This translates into CASSLGGIGDEQFF. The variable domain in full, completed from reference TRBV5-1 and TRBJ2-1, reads KAGVTQTPRYLIKTRGQQVTLSCSPISGHRSVSWYQQTPGQGLQFLFEYFSETQRNKGNFPGRFSGRQFSNSRSEMNVSTLELGDSALYLCASSLGGIGDEQFFGPGTRLTVL.

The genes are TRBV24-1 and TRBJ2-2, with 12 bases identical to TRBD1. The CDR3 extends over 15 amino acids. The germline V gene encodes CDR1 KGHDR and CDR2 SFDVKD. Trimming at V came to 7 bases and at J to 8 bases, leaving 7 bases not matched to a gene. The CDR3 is CATRPGTGGSGELFF. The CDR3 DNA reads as TGTGCCACCAGACCTGGGACAGGGGGCTCTGGGGAGCTGTTTTTT.

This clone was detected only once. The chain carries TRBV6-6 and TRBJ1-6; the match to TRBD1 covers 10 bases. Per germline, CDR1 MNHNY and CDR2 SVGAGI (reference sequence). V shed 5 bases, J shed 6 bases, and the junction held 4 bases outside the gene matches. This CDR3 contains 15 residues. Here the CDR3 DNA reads TGTGCCAGCAGTCCGGGACAGGGGCGTAATTCACCCCTCCACTTT. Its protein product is CASSPGQGRNSPLHF.

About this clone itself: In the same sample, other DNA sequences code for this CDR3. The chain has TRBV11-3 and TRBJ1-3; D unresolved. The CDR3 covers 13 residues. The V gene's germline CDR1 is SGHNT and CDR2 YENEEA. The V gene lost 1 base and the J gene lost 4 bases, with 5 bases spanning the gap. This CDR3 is CASSLVEGNTIYF. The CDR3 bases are TGTGCCAGCAGCTTAGTGGAGGGAAACACCATATATTTT.

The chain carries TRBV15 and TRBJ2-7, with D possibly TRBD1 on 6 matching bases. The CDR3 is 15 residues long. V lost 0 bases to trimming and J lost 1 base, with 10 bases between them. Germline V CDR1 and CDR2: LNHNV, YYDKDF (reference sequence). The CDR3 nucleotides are TGTGCCACCAGCAGAGATCGTACAGGGTCCTACGAGCAGTACTTC. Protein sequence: CATSRDRTGSYEQYF.

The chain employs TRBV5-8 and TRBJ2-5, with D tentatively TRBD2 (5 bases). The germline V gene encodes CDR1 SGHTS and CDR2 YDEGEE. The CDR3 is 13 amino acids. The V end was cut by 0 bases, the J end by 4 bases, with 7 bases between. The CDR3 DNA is TGTGCCAGCAGCTTGGTACGGGGAGAGACCCAGTACTTC. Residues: CASSLVRGETQYF.

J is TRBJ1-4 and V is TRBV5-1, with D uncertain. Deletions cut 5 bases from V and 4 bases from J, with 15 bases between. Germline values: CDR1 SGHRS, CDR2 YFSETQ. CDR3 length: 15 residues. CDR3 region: CASRTVPLVNEKLFF. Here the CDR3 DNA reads TGCGCCAGCAGAACAGTCCCTCTTGTTAATGAAAAACTGTTTTTT.

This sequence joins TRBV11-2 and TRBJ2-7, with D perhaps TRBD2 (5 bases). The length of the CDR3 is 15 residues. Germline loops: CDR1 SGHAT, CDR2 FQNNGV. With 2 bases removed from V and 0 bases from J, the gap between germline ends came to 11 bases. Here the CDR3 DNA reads TGTGCCAGCAGCTTAAGAGGGATCTACTCCTACGAGCAGTACTTC. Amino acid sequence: CASSLRGIYSYEQYF.

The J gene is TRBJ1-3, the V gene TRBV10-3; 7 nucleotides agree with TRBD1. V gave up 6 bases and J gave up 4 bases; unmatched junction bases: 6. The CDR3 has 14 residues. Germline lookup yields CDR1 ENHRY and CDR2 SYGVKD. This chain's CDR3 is CAIRTTGLGNTIYF. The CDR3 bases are TGTGCCATCAGAACGACAGGGTTGGGAAACACCATATATTTT.

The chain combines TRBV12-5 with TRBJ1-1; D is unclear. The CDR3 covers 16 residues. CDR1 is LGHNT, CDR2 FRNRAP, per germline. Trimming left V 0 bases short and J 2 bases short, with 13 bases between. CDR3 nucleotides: TGTGCTAGTGGTTTGGTACGATCAGGCTTAAACACTGAAGCTTTCTTT. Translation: CASGLVRSGLNTEAFF.

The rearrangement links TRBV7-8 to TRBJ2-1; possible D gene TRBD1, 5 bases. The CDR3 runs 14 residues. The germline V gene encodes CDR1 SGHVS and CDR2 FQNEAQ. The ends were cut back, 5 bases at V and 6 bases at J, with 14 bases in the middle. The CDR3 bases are TGTGCCAGCAGCCCCCAGGGCTTAGTCAATGAGCAGTTCTTC. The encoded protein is CASSPQGLVNEQFF.

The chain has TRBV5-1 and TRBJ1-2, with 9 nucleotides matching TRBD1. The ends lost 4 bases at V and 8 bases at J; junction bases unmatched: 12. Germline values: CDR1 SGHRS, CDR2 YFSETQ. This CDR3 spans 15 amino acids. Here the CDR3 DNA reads TGCGCCAGCAGCGATGACAGGGGGGGATATAAAGGCTACACCTTC. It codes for CASSDDRGGYKGYTF.

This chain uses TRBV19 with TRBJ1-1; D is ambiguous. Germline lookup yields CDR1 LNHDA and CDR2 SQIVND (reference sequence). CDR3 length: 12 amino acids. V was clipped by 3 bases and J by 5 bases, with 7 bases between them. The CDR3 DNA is TGTGCCAGTAGTATGAGGGATACTGAAGCTTTCTTT. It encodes CASSMRDTEAFF.

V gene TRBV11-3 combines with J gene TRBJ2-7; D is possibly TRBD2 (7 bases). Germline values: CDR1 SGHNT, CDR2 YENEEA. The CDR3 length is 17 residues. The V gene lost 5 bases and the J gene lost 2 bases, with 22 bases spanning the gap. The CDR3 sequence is CASSTGFGGGQTYEQYF. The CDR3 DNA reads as TGTGCCAGCAGCACGGGTTTTGGCGGGGGCCAAACCTACGAGCAGTACTTC.

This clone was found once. The CDR3 region has the DNA TGTGCCAGCAGCTTGTACGGGTCCTACGAGCAGTACTTC. Protein product: CASSLYGSYEQYF. The chain has TRBV5-5 and TRBJ2-7; unclear D gene. The germline CDR1 and CDR2 sequences are SGHKS and YYEKEE (reference sequence). The CDR3 spans 13 residues. Trimming pared 1 base from V and 1 base from J, leaving 6 bases between. Combining the CDR3 with reference TRBV5-5 and TRBJ2-7 gives the whole variable domain DAGVTQSPTHLIKTRGQQVTLRCSPISGHKSVSWYQQVLGQGPQFIFQYYEKEERGRGNFPDRFSARQFPNYSSELNVNALLLGDSALYLCASSLYGSYEQYFGPGTRLTVT.

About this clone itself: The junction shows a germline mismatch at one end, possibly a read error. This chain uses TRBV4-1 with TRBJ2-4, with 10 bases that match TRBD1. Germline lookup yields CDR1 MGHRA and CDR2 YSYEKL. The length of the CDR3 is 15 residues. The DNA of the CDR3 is TGCGCCAGCAGCCAAGTACCGGGACAGGGGAACATTCAGTACTTT. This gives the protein CASSQVPGQGNIQYF.

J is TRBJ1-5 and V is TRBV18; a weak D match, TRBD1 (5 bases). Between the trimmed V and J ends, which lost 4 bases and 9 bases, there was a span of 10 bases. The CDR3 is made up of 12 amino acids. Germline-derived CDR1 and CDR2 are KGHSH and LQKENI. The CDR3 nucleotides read TGTGCCAGCTCACACCCTCAGGGGCCCCAGCATTTT. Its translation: CASSHPQGPQHF.

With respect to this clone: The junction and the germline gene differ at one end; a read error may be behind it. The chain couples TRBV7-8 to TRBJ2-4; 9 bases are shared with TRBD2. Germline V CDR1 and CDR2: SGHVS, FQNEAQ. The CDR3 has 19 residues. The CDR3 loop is CASSLTARWVAGVKNIQYF. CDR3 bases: TGTGCCAGCAGCTTGACCGCGCGCTGGGTAGCGGGGGTCAAAAACATTCAGTACTTT.

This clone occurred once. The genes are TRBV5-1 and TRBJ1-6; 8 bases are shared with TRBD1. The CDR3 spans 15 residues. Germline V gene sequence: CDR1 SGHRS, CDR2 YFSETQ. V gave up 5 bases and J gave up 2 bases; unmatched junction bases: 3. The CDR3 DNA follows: TGCGCCAGCAGGACGACAGGGGCCTATAATTCACCCCTCCACTTT. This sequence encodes CASRTTGAYNSPLHF.

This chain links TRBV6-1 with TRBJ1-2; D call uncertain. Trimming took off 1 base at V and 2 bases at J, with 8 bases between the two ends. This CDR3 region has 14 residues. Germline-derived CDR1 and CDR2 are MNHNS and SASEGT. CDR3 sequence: CASSEGQWNYGYTF. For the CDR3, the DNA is TGTGCCAGCAGTGAAGGCCAGTGGAACTATGGCTACACCTTC.

DNA of the CDR3: TGTGCCAGCAGCTCCCGGACAGGGGGCCCCGGGGAGCTGTTTTTT. Amino acids: CASSSRTGGPGELFF. J is TRBJ2-2 and V is TRBV7-2, with 11 bases aligning to TRBD1. After removal of 4 bases from V and 6 bases from J, the junction contained 4 bases not matched to a gene. Looked up from germline, CDR1 is SGHTA and CDR2 is FQGNSA. The CDR3 sequence is 15 residues long.

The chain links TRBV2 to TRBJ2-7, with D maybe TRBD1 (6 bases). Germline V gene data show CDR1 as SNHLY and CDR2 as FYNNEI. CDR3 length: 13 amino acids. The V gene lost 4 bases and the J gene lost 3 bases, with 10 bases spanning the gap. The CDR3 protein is CASSGGRGYEQYF. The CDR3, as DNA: TGTGCCAGCAGTGGCGGCAGGGGCTACGAGCAGTACTTC.

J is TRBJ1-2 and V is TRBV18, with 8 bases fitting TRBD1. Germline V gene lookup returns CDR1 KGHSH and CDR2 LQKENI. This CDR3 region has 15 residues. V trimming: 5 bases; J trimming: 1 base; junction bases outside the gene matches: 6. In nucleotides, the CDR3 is TGTGCCAGCTCATCGACAGGGGCTATTAACTATGGCTACACCTTC. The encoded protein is CASSSTGAINYGYTF.

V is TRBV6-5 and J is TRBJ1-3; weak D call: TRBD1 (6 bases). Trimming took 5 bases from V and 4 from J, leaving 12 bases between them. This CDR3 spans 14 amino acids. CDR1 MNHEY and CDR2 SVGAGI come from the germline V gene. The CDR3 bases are TGTGCCAGCAGTAAGACAGGTTTCGGAAACACCATATATTTT. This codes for CASSKTGFGNTIYF.

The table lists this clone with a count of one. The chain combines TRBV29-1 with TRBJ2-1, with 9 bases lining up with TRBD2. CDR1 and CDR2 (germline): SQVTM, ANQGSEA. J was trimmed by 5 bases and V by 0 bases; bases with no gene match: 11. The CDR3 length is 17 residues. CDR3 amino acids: CSVEDRFAKRGDNEQFF. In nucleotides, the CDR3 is TGCAGCGTTGAAGATCGGTTCGCGAAGCGGGGGGACAATGAGCAGTTCTTC.

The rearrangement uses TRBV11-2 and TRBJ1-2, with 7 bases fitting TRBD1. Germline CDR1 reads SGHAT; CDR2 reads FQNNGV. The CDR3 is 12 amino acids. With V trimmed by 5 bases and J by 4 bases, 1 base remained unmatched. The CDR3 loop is CASSRDSYGYTF. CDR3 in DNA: TGTGCCAGCAGCAGGGACAGCTATGGCTACACCTTC.